These 28 T cell receptor beta chains came from one sample sequenced in a study of T-cell reconstitution after alpha-beta-depleted transplantation in children. Unique molecular identifiers were built into the TCRbeta library. TCRdb reanalysed the PCR reads using MiXCR and keeps one entry per CDR3 protein. The profile shows about 610,000 distinct CDR3 sequences, roughly a tenth of them singletons. The sample was PBMCs from the stem cell graft donor, taken from the stem cell graft. The receptors here all came from a human donor who donated a stem cell graft to a child with acute myeloid leukemia.

The rearrangement joins TRBV12-3 or TRBV12-4 to TRBJ1-1, with TRBD1 matching 7 bases. V shed 11 bases and J 1 base; nucleotides not matched to a gene: 10. The CDR3 extends over 14 amino acids. Here the CDR3 reads CAAKIRQGNTEAFF. The CDR3 nucleotides read TGTGCCGCTAAAATTAGACAGGGGAACACTGAAGCTTTCTTT.

This clonotype was detected many times. The rearrangement joins TRBV7-2 to TRBJ1-1; no clear D. Germline CDR1 SGHTA, CDR2 FQGNSA. The CDR3 is 14 amino acids. The V end was cut by 1 base, the J end by 2 bases, with 8 bases between. CDR3 bases: TGTGCCAGCAGCTTAGTTTTCGGAAACACTGAAGCTTTCTTT. Amino acid sequence: CASSLVFGNTEAFF.

The gene calls are TRBV7-8 and TRBJ1-3; maybe TRBD1 (5 bases). Germline loops: CDR1 SGHVS, CDR2 FQNEAQ. The CDR3 consists of 16 residues. The V gene lost 4 bases and the J gene lost 0 bases, with 13 bases spanning the gap. CDR3 protein: CASSSRQTYSGNTIYF. The CDR3 nucleotides are TGTGCCAGCAGCTCCCGACAGACATACTCTGGAAACACCATATATTTT.

The sample holds a few counts of this clonotype. The chain links TRBV6-1 to TRBJ2-6; no clear D. Germline V gene sequence: CDR1 MNHNS, CDR2 SASEGT. The CDR3 is 16 amino acids. Deletions cut 6 bases from V and 3 bases from J, with 15 bases between. The CDR3 loop is CASRFPTGLGANVLTF. CDR3 DNA sequence: TGTGCCAGCAGATTTCCCACGGGCCTTGGGGCCAACGTCCTGACTTTC.

This clonotype came up a few times. The rearrangement links TRBV29-1 to TRBJ1-1, with 8 bases fitting TRBD1. There are 15 residues in the CDR3. Germline V gene lookup returns CDR1 SQVTM and CDR2 ANQGSEA. The junction had 16 bases not matched to a gene; V was cut back by 0 bases and J by 13 bases. In DNA form, the CDR3 reads TGCAGCGTTGAAGACGATATGGACAGGGAGGACCCAAGTTTCTTT. It encodes CSVEDDMDREDPSFF.

Only a few counts were recorded for this clonotype. The rearrangement uses TRBV28 and TRBJ2-6; 9 nucleotides match TRBD2. With V trimmed by 4 bases and J by 0 bases, 16 bases remained unmatched. The germline CDR1 and CDR2 sequences are MDHEN and SYDVKM. This CDR3 region has 21 residues. CDR3 region: CASSSRGGSGRSSSGANVLTF. The CDR3 coding sequence is TGTGCCAGCAGTTCACGCGGGGGGAGCGGGAGGTCCTCCTCTGGGGCCAACGTCCTGACTTTC.

This rearrangement joins TRBV20-1 to TRBJ2-1; 12 bases are shared with TRBD2. Germline CDR1 DFQATT, CDR2 SNEGSKA (reference sequence). The CDR3 contains 16 residues. The junction had 7 bases not matched to a gene; V was cut back by 3 bases and J by 4 bases. CDR3 bases: TGCAGTGCTAGTAACCCGACTAGCGGGAGTTACAATGAGCAGTTCTTC. Its translation is CSASNPTSGSYNEQFF.

V gene TRBV29-1 combines with J gene TRBJ2-7; D is undetermined. Trimming stripped 4 bases from V and 0 bases from J, with 4 bases between. The CDR3 sequence is 11 residues long. Germline CDR1 reads SQVTM; CDR2 reads ANQGSEA. For the CDR3, the DNA is TGCAGCGTTGGACTCTCCTACGAGCAGTACTTC. Translating it yields CSVGLSYEQYF.

V and J are TRBV4-3 and TRBJ1-1; D is ambiguous. V was cut by 3 bases and J by 8 bases, with 13 bases left in between. This CDR3 is 13 amino acids long. Per the germline V gene, CDR1 is LGHNA and CDR2 is YSLEER. CDR3 in DNA: TGCGCCAGCAGCCAGTCCTTGAAGACAGAAGCTTTCTTT. Encoded protein: CASSQSLKTEAFF.

This clonotype was recorded many times. The chain has TRBV20-1 and TRBJ2-3, with 7 bases fitting TRBD2. This CDR3 region has 16 residues. The V gene's germline CDR1 is DFQATT and CDR2 SNEGSKA (reference sequence). Trimming at V came to 0 bases and at J to 3 bases, leaving 9 bases not matched to a gene. In DNA, the CDR3 is TGCAGTGCTAGAGACGCTACTAGCGCCATTACAGATACGCAGTATTTT. It translates to CSARDATSAITDTQYF.

V gene TRBV6-6 combines with J gene TRBJ2-5, with 7 bases fitting TRBD1. This CDR3 has 13 residues. Germline CDR1 is MNHNY and CDR2 is SVGAGI (reference sequence). Trimming removed 8 bases from V and 5 bases from J; junction bases left unmatched: 8. CDR3 in DNA: TGTGCCAGCTCGGGACAGCTCGTGGAGACCCAGTACTTC. Residues: CASSGQLVETQYF.

This clonotype showed up many times. For the CDR3, the DNA is TGTGCCAGCAGTTTATACCTCCCACCCAAATGGATCGCGGGAGGGCCATACTACAATGAGCAGTTCTTC. Protein sequence: CASSLYLPPKWIAGGPYYNEQFF. The V call is TRBV28, the J call TRBJ2-1; 9 nucleotides agree with TRBD2. Germline V gene data show CDR1 as MDHEN and CDR2 as SYDVKM. V lost 1 base to trimming and J lost 3 bases; unmatched junction nucleotides: 25. The CDR3 has 23 residues.

The sample holds a few counts of this clonotype. V and J are TRBV7-2 and TRBJ2-7, with no clear D. The germline V gene encodes CDR1 SGHTA and CDR2 FQGNSA. V was cut by 5 bases and J by 4 bases, with 15 bases left in between. This CDR3 has 14 residues. The CDR3 nucleotides are TGTGCCAGCAGCCAAGCATCGGCTGTATACGAGCAGTACTTC. This encodes CASSQASAVYEQYF.

This clonotype has ten or more counts. The chain couples TRBV29-1 to TRBJ2-1; no clear D gene. Germline V gives CDR1 SQVTM, CDR2 ANQGSEA. The CDR3 covers 12 residues. V lost 6 bases and J lost 8, with 14 bases in between. CDR3 nucleotide sequence: TGCAGCGTCGCCCGTCTTGGCTATGAGCAGTTCTTC. Its translation is CSVARLGYEQFF.

In this sample, this clonotype turned up a few times. The rearrangement joins TRBV28 to TRBJ1-3; D not resolved. V lost 4 bases, J lost 0 bases, and 10 bases lay in between. Germline V gene lookup returns CDR1 MDHEN and CDR2 SYDVKM. The CDR3 covers 15 residues. The CDR3 region is CASSSTAGSGNTIYF. Here the CDR3 DNA reads TGTGCCAGCAGTTCGACGGCTGGCTCTGGAAACACCATATATTTT.

Comment on this clonotype: A much bigger clone sits one base away, suggesting this may be a read error. The V and J genes are TRBV4-3 and TRBJ1-2; D is ambiguous. The CDR3 runs 14 residues. Trimming took 1 base from V and 4 from J, leaving 10 bases between them. Germline-derived CDR1 and CDR2 are LGHNA and YSLEER. The DNA for the CDR3 is TGCGCCAGCAGCCAAGTCCAGAGCCCCTATGGCTACACCTTC. This encodes CASSQVQSPYGYTF.

The table lists this clonotype with a few counts. This rearrangement joins TRBV20-1 to TRBJ2-5; tentatively, D is TRBD2 (5 bases). Germline CDR1 is DFQATT and CDR2 is SNEGSKA (reference sequence). V was pared by 0 bases and J by 0 bases, with 11 bases between. The CDR3 totals 15 residues. CDR3 sequence reads: CSARELVLYQETQYF. CDR3 DNA: TGCAGTGCTAGAGAACTAGTATTGTACCAAGAGACCCAGTACTTC.

This clonotype came up a few times. The CDR3 sequence is CSVRGWSRTYGSDNEQFF. The CDR3 DNA reads as TGCAGCGTTCGGGGTTGGAGTCGAACCTACGGGAGCGACAATGAGCAGTTCTTC. The gene calls are TRBV29-1 and TRBJ2-1, with D maybe TRBD2 (6 bases). Germline V lookup: CDR1 SQVTM, CDR2 ANQGSEA. CDR3 length: 18 residues. Trimming removed 5 bases at V and 5 bases at J, with 28 bases between.

This clonotype was counted only a few times. The chain employs TRBV6-5 and TRBJ1-2; D possibly corresponds to TRBD1 (6 bases). The CDR3 is 13 amino acids. Germline lookup yields CDR1 MNHEY and CDR2 SVGAGI. Trimming removed 2 bases from V and 8 bases from J, with 12 bases in between. CDR3 DNA sequence: TGTGCCAGCAGTTACCAGGGGACGGGGGGCTACACCTTC. Translated: CASSYQGTGGYTF.

This clonotype came up a few times. The V gene is TRBV6-2 or TRBV6-3, the J gene TRBJ1-5; D perhaps matches TRBD1 (5 bases). CDR3 length: 15 residues. Germline V CDR1 and CDR2: MNHEY, SVGEGT. Trimming pared 5 bases from V and 4 bases from J, leaving 15 bases between. The CDR3 DNA follows: TGTGCCAGCAGTCCCTGGGGCGTTGAGAATCAGCCCCAGCATTTT. Translating it yields CASSPWGVENQPQHF.

The rearrangement joins TRBV2 to TRBJ2-4; 9 nucleotides line up with TRBD1. J lost 3 bases, V lost 5 bases, and 20 bases had no gene match. The CDR3 length is 20 residues. From germline, CDR1 is SNHLY and CDR2 FYNNEI. Here the CDR3 reads CASSSGSGTGINSGKNIQYF. The CDR3 DNA sequence: TGTGCCAGCAGTTCCGGCTCCGGGACAGGGATTAATTCGGGCAAAAACATTCAGTACTTC.

The V call is TRBV11-2, the J call TRBJ1-1; D gene unclear. The germline V and J ends were trimmed by 6 bases and 4 bases, with 15 bases remaining between them. Per germline, CDR1 SGHAT and CDR2 FQNNGV. The CDR3 totals 14 residues. Written as DNA, the CDR3 is TGTGCCAGCAGATTACGGGCCTCTAGCACTGAAGCTTTCTTT. It translates to CASRLRASSTEAFF.

The V call is TRBV3-1, the J call TRBJ2-1; the match to TRBD1 covers 7 bases. Germline V CDR1 and CDR2: LGHDT, YNNKEL (reference sequence). V lost 0 bases and J lost 4; bases outside the gene matches: 3. This CDR3 region has 15 residues. The CDR3 DNA is TGTGCCAGCAGCCAAGACAGGGGGACGTACAATGAGCAGTTCTTC. As protein: CASSQDRGTYNEQFF.

This clonotype was seen a few times. The V gene is TRBV20-1, the J gene TRBJ1-2; the match to TRBD1 covers 7 bases. The V gene end was trimmed by 3 bases and the J gene end by 1 base; junction bases not matched to a gene: 2. Germline V gene sequence: CDR1 DFQATT, CDR2 SNEGSKA (reference sequence). This CDR3 spans 13 amino acids. DNA of the CDR3: TGCAGTGCTAGGACAGGGTTTAACTATGGCTACACCTTC. Encoded protein: CSARTGFNYGYTF.

This sequence joins TRBV20-1 and TRBJ2-7; 8 bases align to TRBD1. V lost 0 bases to trimming and J lost 1 base; unmatched junction nucleotides: 5. The CDR3 is 15 residues long. CDR1 DFQATT and CDR2 SNEGSKA come from the germline V gene (reference sequence). CDR3 coding DNA: TGCAGTGCTAGAGAGGACAGGGACCCGTCCTACGAGCAGTACTTC. As protein: CSAREDRDPSYEQYF.

The chain employs TRBV18 and TRBJ2-2; maybe TRBD1 (5 bases). Between the trimmed V and J ends, which lost 8 bases and 0 bases, there was a span of 10 bases. Germline CDR1 reads KGHSH; CDR2 reads LQKENI. The length of the CDR3 is 14 residues. CDR3 sequence: CASRGHSNTGELFF. The DNA of the CDR3 is TGTGCCAGCCGAGGACACTCGAACACCGGGGAGCTGTTTTTT.

The genes are TRBV20-1 and TRBJ2-2; 8 bases are shared with TRBD1. The CDR3 length is 14 residues. Germline loops: CDR1 DFQATT, CDR2 SNEGSKA (reference sequence). The junction had 3 bases not matched to a gene; V was cut back by 6 bases and J by 0 bases. DNA for the CDR3: TGCAGTGCGAGGGACAGGTCGAACACCGGGGAGCTGTTTTTT. Translated: CSARDRSNTGELFF.

A few counts support this clonotype. V gene TRBV7-3 combines with J gene TRBJ2-7, with 8 bases matching TRBD1. The germline V gene encodes CDR1 SGHTA and CDR2 FQGTGA. The CDR3 sequence is 15 residues long. After removal of 5 bases from V and 3 bases from J, the junction contained 9 bases not matched to a gene. In DNA form, the CDR3 reads TGTGCCAGCAGCCCCCGACAGGGGAGGATCTACGAGCAGTACTTC. It codes for CASSPRQGRIYEQYF. Together with reference TRBV7-3 and TRBJ2-7, the CDR3 gives the full variable domain: GAGVSQTPSNKVTEKGKYVELRCDPISGHTALYWYRQSLGQGPEFLIYFQGTGAADDSGLPNDRFFAVRPEGSVSTLKIQRTERGDSAVYLCASSPRQGRIYEQYFGPGTRLTVT.